A selection of T cell receptor beta chains follows, all from one sample in a study of T cells in narcolepsy. Libraries were prepared by immunoSEQ multiplex PCR; TCRdb keeps only in-frame clonotypes and omits some of them. The data contain approximately 25,000 clones, 75% to 85% of them seen just once; the ten biggest clones take up 6% to 7%. The specimen was memory (CD45RA-) CD4+ T cells from blood. The receptor source for this set is a human donor in good health. Both conserved end residues are part of each CDR3. The D gene is left open where the match is weak. Clone size is stated in some rows and not others, as once, few, many or a class when expanded.

d_call j_call v_call clone_size cdr3_aa cdr3_nt
NA TRBJ2-3 TRBV2 NA CASSEPGGPGYF TGTGCCAGCAGTGAGCCCGGGGGCCCTGGGTATTTT
NA TRBJ2-7 TRBV7-2 NA CASSLGTDGNYEQYF TGTGCCAGCAGCTTAGGGACGGACGGAAACTACGAGCAGTACTTC
NA TRBJ2-7 TRBV5-5 few CASSFGQIYEQYF TGTGCCAGCAGCTTCGGACAGATTTACGAGCAGTACTTC
TRBD1 TRBJ1-6 TRBV7-9 NA CASSLVLGQLVSPLHF TGTGCCAGCAGCTTAGTTCTGGGACAGCTCGTGTCACCCCTCCACTTT
NA TRBJ2-7 TRBV2 NA CASSVFLEQYF TGTGCCAGCAGCGTTTTCCTCGAGCAGTACTTC
NA TRBJ2-7 TRBV7-6 NA CASSLGGAPSYEQYF TGTGCCAGCAGCTTAGGTGGGGCTCCTTCCTACGAGCAGTACTTC
NA TRBJ2-5 TRBV5-1 NA CASSLQPTAETQYF TGCGCCAGCAGCTTGCAGCCGACGGCCGAGACCCAGTACTTC
TRBD2 TRBJ2-3 TRBV5-1 NA CARGGASGVLGDTQYF TGCGCCAGGGGAGGGGCTAGCGGGGTTCTGGGGGATACGCAGTATTTT
NA TRBJ2-1 TRBV6-1 NA CASINRRAPYNEQFF TGTGCCAGCATCAACCGCAGGGCCCCCTACAATGAGCAGTTCTTC
NA TRBJ2-7 TRBV6-1 NA CASGRTASYEQYF TGTGCCAGCGGAAGGACAGCCTCCTACGAGCAGTACTTC
NA TRBJ2-3 TRBV19 NA CASKVKFGTDTQYF TGTGCCAGTAAAGTGAAATTTGGGACAGATACGCAGTATTTT
NA TRBJ1-2 TRBV5-1 NA CASREDSSRGYTF TGCGCCAGCAGGGAGGACAGTTCAAGGGGCTACACCTTC
NA TRBJ2-5 TRBV6-1 NA CASQRGVAETQYF TGTGCCAGCCAGAGGGGGGTTGCGGAGACCCAGTACTTC
TRBD1 TRBJ1-4 TRBV5-1 NA CASSTGQISSTNEKLFF TGCGCCAGCAGCACGGGACAGATCTCTTCAACTAATGAAAAACTGTTTTTT
NA TRBJ2-1 TRBV2 few CASVEGPSSYNEQFF TGTGCCAGCGTGGAGGGACCCAGCTCCTACAATGAGCAGTTCTTC
NA TRBJ2-7 TRBV5-1 NA CASRGGQGGDYEQYF TGCGCCAGCAGGGGGGGGCAGGGGGGAGACTACGAGCAGTACTTC
NA TRBJ1-2 TRBV6-5 NA CASRYAPTVIYGYTF TGTGCCAGCCGCTACGCACCCACAGTTATCTATGGCTACACCTTC
NA TRBJ2-7 TRBV2 NA CASRGRGYEQYF TGTGCCAGCAGGGGGCGCGGGTACGAGCAGTACTTC
NA TRBJ2-5 TRBV6-1 NA CASNKGVETQYF TGTGCCAGCAATAAGGGGGTGGAGACCCAGTACTTC
NA TRBJ2-7 TRBV6-5 NA CASSYEVYEQYF TGTGCCAGCAGTTATGAGGTCTACGAGCAGTACTTC
TRBD2 TRBJ2-5 TRBV7-7 NA CASSARLANQETQYF TGTGCTAGCAGCGCCAGACTAGCGAACCAAGAGACCCAGTACTTC
TRBD2 TRBJ2-5 TRBV7-9 NA CASSSRLAGGRTQYF TGTGCCAGCAGCTCAAGACTAGCGGGGGGGCGGACCCAGTACTTC
NA TRBJ1-2 TRBV29-1 NA CSVEDPKRGAKYGYTF TGCAGCGTTGAAGATCCAAAGAGGGGCGCAAAGTATGGCTACACCTTC
NA TRBJ2-7 TRBV28 NA CASRSEGKRGEQYF TGTGCCAGCAGGTCGGAGGGAAAGAGAGGCGAGCAGTACTTC
TRBD1 TRBJ1-2 TRBV18 NA CASSPLTGADYGYTF TGTGCCAGCTCACCACTAACAGGGGCGGACTATGGCTACACCTTC
TRBD1 TRBJ2-7 TRBV4-2 NA CASGLTGSYEQYF TGTGCCAGCGGTTTGACAGGGAGCTACGAGCAGTACTTC
NA TRBJ2-1 TRBV6-6 NA CASSSRLASSYNEQFF TGTGCCAGCAGCTCTCGTTTAGCCAGCTCCTACAATGAGCAGTTCTTC
NA TRBJ2-3 TRBV7-2 NA CASSLLGDGSDTQYF TGTGCCAGCAGCTTACTAGGGGACGGATCAGATACGCAGTATTTT
NA TRBJ2-7 TRBV6-6 few CASSYSGASSYEQYF TGTGCCAGCAGTTACTCCGGGGCCAGCTCCTACGAGCAGTACTTC
NA TRBJ1-6 TRBV7-9 NA CASSATAGSPLHF TGTGCCAGCAGCGCGACGGCCGGGTCACCCCTCCACTTT
NA TRBJ2-7 TRBV5-1 NA CASSLAVDIYEQYF TGCGCCAGCAGCTTGGCCGTGGACATCTACGAGCAGTACTTC
NA TRBJ2-5 TRBV11-2 NA CASSFRGGITRKQYF TGTGCCAGCAGCTTTAGAGGGGGAATTACGAGGAAGCAGTACTTC
NA TRBJ2-4 TRBV6-5 NA CASSYVRDIKNIQYF TGTGCCAGCAGTTACGTCCGGGACATAAAAAACATTCAGTACTTC
TRBD1 TRBJ2-7 TRBV19 NA CASSNWDRVSEQYF TGTGCCAGTAGTAACTGGGACAGGGTCTCCGAGCAGTACTTC
NA TRBJ2-7 TRBV5-1 NA CASSLERHPHEQYF TGCGCCAGCAGCTTGGAAAGGCACCCCCACGAGCAGTACTTC
NA TRBJ2-1 TRBV5-5 NA CASSYYGGNNEQFF TGTGCCAGCAGCTACTACGGGGGAAACAATGAGCAGTTCTTC
NA TRBJ2-3 TRBV5-1 NA CASTSEADTQYF TGCGCCAGCACTTCGGAGGCAGATACGCAGTATTTT
NA TRBJ2-7 TRBV4-1 NA CASSQSYGGTSYEQYF TGCGCCAGCAGCCAATCGTATGGCGGGACCTCCTACGAGCAGTACTTC
NA TRBJ1-1 TRBV29-1 NA CSMWDGNTEAFF TGCAGCATGTGGGACGGGAACACTGAAGCTTTCTTT
NA TRBJ1-1 TRBV28 NA CASSLGGRGEAFF TGTGCCAGCAGTTTAGGGGGGCGCGGAGAGGCTTTCTTT
NA TRBJ1-2 TRBV13 NA CASSIPGTRGYTF TGTGCCAGCAGCATCCCCGGGACACGTGGCTACACCTTC
NA TRBJ2-2 TRBV18 NA CASSPQMGVTGELFF TGTGCCAGCTCACCCCAGATGGGGGTGACCGGGGAGCTGTTTTTT
TRBD2 TRBJ2-7 TRBV7-7 NA CASSSSTSDEQYF TGTGCCAGCAGCTCGTCGACTAGCGACGAGCAGTACTTC
NA TRBJ1-1 TRBV14 few CASSTQMNTEAFF TGTGCCAGCAGCACACAAATGAACACTGAAGCTTTCTTT
NA TRBJ2-5 TRBV20-1 few CSAWGTETQYF TGCAGTGCTTGGGGTACGGAGACCCAGTACTTC
NA TRBJ2-2 TRBV25-1 NA CASSGDTGELFF TGTGCCAGCAGTGGTGACACCGGGGAGCTGTTTTTT
NA TRBJ2-7 TRBV19 once CASSRQGALAGASSYEQYF TGTGCCAGTAGCCGACAGGGGGCTCTAGCGGGGGCCAGCTCCTACGAGCAGTACTTC